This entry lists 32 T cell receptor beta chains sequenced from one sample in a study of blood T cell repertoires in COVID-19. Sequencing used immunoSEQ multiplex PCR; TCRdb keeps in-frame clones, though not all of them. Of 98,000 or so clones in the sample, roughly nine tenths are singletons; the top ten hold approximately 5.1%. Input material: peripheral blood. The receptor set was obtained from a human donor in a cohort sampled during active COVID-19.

This CDR3 is CASSSTREAGELFF. CDR3 DNA: TGTGCCAGCAGCTCGACCAGGGAGGCGGGGGAGCTGTTTTTT. The chain carries TRBV7-2 and TRBJ2-2, with a possible D match to TRBD2 (6 bases). The CDR3 runs 14 residues. With 4 bases removed from V and 8 bases from J, the gap between germline ends came to 14 bases. Germline V lookup: CDR1 SGHTA, CDR2 FQGNSA.

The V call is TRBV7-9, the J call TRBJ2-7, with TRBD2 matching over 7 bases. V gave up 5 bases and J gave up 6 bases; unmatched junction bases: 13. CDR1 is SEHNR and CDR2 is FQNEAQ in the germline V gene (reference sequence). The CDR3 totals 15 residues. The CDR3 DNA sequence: TGTGCCAGCAGCGAGAAGGGGAGGGGTGCCTCCGAGCAGTACTTC. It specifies CASSEKGRGASEQYF.

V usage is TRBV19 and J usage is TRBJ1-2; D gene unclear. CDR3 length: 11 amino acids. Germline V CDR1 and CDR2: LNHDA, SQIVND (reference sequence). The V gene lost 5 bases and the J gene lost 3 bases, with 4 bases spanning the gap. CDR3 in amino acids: CASSWHYGYTF. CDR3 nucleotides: TGTGCCAGTAGTTGGCACTATGGCTACACCTTC.

Here the CDR3 reads CASSPQGQGKIGELFF. In nucleotides, the CDR3 is TGCGCCAGCAGCCCACAGGGACAGGGGAAAATCGGGGAGCTGTTTTTT. The chain is built from TRBV5-1 and TRBJ2-2; 10 bases match TRBD1. This CDR3 is 16 amino acids long. Losses at the gene ends were 4 bases for V and 7 bases for J; bases not matched to a gene: 10. The germline V gene has CDR1 SGHRS and CDR2 YFSETQ.

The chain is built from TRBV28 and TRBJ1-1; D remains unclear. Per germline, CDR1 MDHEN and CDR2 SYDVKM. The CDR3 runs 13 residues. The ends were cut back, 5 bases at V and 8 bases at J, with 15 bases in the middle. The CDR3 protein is CASSLPSVLEAFF. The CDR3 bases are TGTGCCAGCAGTCTCCCGAGTGTGTTAGAAGCTTTCTTT. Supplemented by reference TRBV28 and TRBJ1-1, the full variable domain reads DVKVTQSSRYLVKRTGEKVFLECVQDMDHENMFWYRQDPGLGLRLIYFSYDVKMKEKGDIPEGYSVSREKKERFSLILESASTNQTSMYLCASSLPSVLEAFFGQGTRLTVV.

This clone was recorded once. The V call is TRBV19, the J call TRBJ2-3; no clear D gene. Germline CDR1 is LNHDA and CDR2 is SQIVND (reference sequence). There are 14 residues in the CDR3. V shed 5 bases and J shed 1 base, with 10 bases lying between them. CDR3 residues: CASSVSSGTDTQYF. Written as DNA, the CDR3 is TGTGCCAGTAGTGTCTCCTCAGGCACAGATACGCAGTATTTT.

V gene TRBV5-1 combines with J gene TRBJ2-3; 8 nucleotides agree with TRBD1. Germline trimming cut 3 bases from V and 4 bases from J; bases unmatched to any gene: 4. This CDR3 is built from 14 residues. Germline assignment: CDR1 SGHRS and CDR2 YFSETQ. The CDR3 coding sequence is TGCGCCAGCAGCTACCAGGGGGCCCCAGATACGCAGTATTTT. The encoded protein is CASSYQGAPDTQYF. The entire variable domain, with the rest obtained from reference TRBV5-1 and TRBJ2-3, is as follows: KAGVTQTPRYLIKTRGQQVTLSCSPISGHRSVSWYQQTPGQGLQFLFEYFSETQRNKGNFPGRFSGRQFSNSRSEMNVSTLELGDSALYLCASSYQGAPDTQYFGPGTRLTVL.

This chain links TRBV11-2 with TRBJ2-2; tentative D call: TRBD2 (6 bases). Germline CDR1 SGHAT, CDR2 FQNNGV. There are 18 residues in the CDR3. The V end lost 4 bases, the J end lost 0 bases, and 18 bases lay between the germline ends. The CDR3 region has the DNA TGTGCCAGCAGCTCCCGGGGAGGACGAAGCGCGAACACCGGGGAGCTGTTTTTT. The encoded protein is CASSSRGGRSANTGELFF.

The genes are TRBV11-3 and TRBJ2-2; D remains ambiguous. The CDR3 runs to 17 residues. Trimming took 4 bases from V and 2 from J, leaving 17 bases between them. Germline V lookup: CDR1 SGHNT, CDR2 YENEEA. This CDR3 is CASSSALVERNTGELFF. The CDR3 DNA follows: TGTGCCAGCAGCTCAGCCTTGGTGGAGCGTAACACCGGGGAGCTGTTTTTT.

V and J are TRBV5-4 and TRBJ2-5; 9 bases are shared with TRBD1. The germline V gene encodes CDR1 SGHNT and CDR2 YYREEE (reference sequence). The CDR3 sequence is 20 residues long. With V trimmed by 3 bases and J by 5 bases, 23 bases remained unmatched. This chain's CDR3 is CASSSGGLQGAKHLSETQYF. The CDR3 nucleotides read TGTGCCAGCAGCTCTGGGGGGCTACAGGGGGCGAAACACCTAAGTGAGACCCAGTACTTC.

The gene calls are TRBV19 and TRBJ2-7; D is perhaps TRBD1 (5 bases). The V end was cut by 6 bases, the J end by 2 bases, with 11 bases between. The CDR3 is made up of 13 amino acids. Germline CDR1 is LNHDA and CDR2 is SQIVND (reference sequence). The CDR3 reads CASRADKTYEQYF. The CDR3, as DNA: TGTGCCAGTAGGGCGGACAAAACCTACGAGCAGTACTTC.

Here the CDR3 DNA reads TGTGCCAGCAGCTTAGAGGAGGGGGCAGGAGAAAAACTGTTTTTT. Its protein product is CASSLEEGAGEKLFF. J is TRBJ1-4 and V is TRBV7-9, with 7 bases identical to TRBD1. The germline CDR1 and CDR2 sequences are SEHNR and FQNEAQ (reference sequence). The trim removed 1 base at V and 8 bases at J, leaving 7 bases unmatched. This CDR3 spans 15 amino acids.

CDR3 bases: TGTGCCAGCAGCACCGAACGCTGGACAGGGCACTCCTACGAGCAGTACTTC. Translated, it gives CASSTERWTGHSYEQYF. The J gene is TRBJ2-7, the V gene TRBV11-2, with 8 bases aligning to TRBD1. Germline CDR1 SGHAT, CDR2 FQNNGV. With V trimmed by 5 bases and J by 0 bases, 12 bases remained unmatched. The CDR3 runs 17 residues.

The CDR3 loop is CASSLAGQGDLEQYF. The CDR3 DNA sequence: TGTGCCAGCAGCTTGGCGGGACAGGGGGATTTGGAGCAGTACTTC. The V call is TRBV5-4, the J call TRBJ2-7; 11 bases match TRBD1. CDR1 is SGHNT, CDR2 YYREEE, per germline (reference sequence). J lost 7 bases, V lost 0 bases, and 6 bases had no gene match. The CDR3 totals 15 residues.

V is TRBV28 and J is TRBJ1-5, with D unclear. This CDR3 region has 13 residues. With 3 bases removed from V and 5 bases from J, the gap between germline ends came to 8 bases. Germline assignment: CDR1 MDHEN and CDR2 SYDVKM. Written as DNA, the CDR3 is TGTGCCAGCAGTTTCGGCGGGTATCAGCCCCAGCATTTT. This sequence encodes CASSFGGYQPQHF.

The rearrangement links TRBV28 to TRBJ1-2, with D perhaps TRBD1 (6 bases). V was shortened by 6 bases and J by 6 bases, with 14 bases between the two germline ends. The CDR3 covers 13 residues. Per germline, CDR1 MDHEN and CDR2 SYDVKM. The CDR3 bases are TGTGCCAGCAGCTCTACAGGGTTGAATGGCTACACCTTC. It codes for CASSSTGLNGYTF.

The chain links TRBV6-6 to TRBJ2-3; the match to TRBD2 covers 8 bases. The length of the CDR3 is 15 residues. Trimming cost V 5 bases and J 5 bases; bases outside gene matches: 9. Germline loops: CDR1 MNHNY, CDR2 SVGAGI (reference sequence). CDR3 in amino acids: CASSPGTRNLDTQYF. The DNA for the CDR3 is TGTGCCAGCAGTCCCGGGACTAGGAATTTAGATACGCAGTATTTT.

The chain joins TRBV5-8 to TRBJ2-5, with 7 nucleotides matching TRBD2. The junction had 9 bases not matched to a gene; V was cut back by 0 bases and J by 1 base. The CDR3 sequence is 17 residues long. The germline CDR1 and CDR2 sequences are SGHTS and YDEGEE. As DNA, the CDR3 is TGTGCCAGCAGCTTGGGTTCGGCTAGCGGTATCCAAGAGACCCAGTACTTC. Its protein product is CASSLGSASGIQETQYF.

The CDR3 DNA reads TGCGCCATCCCTGAGGGAGTTGGGGCAGATACGCAGTATTTT. This gives the protein CAIPEGVGADTQYF. The chain combines TRBV5-1 with TRBJ2-3, with a weak D call TRBD2 (5 bases). Germline-derived CDR1 and CDR2 are SGHRS and YFSETQ. V lost 9 bases, J lost 4 bases, and 18 bases lay in between. The CDR3 has 14 amino acids.

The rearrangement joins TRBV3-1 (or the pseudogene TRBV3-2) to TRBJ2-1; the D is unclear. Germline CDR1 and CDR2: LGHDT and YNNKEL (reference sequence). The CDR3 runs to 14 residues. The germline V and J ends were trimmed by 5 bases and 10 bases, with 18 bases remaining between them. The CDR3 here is CASSSSTRPGEQFF. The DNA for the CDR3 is TGTGCCAGCAGCTCCTCAACCAGACCAGGAGAGCAGTTCTTC.

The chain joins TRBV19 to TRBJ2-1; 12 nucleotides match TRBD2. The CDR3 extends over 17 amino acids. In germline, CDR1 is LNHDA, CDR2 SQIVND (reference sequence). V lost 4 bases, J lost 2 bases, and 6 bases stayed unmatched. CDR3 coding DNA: TGTGCCAGTAGTAAAACGACTAGCGGGGGACCCTACAATGAGCAGTTCTTC. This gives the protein CASSKTTSGGPYNEQFF.

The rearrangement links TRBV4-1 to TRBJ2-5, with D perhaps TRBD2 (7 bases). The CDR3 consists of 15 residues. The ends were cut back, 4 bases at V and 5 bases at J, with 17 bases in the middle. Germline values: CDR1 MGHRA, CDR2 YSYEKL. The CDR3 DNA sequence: TGCGCCAGCAGCCCACTCACGGGGGGCGCGGAGACCCAGTACTTC. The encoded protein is CASSPLTGGAETQYF.

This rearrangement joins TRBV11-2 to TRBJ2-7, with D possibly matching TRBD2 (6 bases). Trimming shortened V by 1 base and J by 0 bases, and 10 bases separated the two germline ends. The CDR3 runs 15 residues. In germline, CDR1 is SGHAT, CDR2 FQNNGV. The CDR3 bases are TGTGCCAGCAGCTTAGCCAGCGGGCGCTCCTACGAGCAGTACTTC. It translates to CASSLASGRSYEQYF.

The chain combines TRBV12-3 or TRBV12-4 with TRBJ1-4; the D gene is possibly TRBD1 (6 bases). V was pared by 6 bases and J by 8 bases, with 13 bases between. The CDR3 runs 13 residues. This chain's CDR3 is CASRRGAGEKLFF. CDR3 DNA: TGTGCCAGCAGGCGGGGGGCGGGAGAAAAACTGTTTTTT.

CDR3 sequence: CASSPSRANEKLFF. CDR3 sequence (DNA): TGTGCCAGCTCACCATCCAGGGCTAATGAAAAACTGTTTTTT. This rearrangement joins TRBV18 to TRBJ1-4; possible D gene TRBD1, 5 bases. Trimming took 2 bases from V and 3 from J, leaving 7 bases between them. The CDR3 sequence is 14 residues long. The germline gives CDR1 KGHSH, CDR2 LQKENI. Complete variable domain (other parts from reference TRBV18 and TRBJ1-4): NAGVMQNPRHLVRRRGQEARLRCSPMKGHSHVYWYRQLPEEGLKFMVYLQKENIIDESGMPKERFSAEFPKEGPSILRIQQVVRGDSAAYFCASSPSRANEKLFFGSGTQLSVL.

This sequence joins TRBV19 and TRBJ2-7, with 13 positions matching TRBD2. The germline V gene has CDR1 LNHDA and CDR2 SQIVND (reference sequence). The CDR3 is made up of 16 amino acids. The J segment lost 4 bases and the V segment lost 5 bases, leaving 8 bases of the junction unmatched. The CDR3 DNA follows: TGTGCCAGTAGTCCGACTAGCGGGGGGCGCTTATACGAGCAGTACTTC. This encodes CASSPTSGGRLYEQYF.

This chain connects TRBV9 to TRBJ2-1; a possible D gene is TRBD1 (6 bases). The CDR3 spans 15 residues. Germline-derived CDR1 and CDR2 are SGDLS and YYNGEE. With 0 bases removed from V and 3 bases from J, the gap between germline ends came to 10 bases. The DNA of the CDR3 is TGTGCCAGCAGCGTAGAGGGACAAGACTACAATGAGCAGTTCTTC. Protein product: CASSVEGQDYNEQFF.

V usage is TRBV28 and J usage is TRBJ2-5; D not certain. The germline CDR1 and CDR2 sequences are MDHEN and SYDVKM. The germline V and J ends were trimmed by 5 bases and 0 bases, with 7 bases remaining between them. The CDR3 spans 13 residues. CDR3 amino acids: CASSLGYQETQYF. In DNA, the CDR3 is TGTGCCAGCAGTCTCGGGTACCAAGAGACCCAGTACTTC.

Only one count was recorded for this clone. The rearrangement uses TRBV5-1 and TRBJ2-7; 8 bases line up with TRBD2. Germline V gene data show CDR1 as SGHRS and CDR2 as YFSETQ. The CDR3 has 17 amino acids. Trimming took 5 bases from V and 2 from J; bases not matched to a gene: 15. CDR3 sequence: CASSQTRQAGVPYEQYF. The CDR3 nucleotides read TGCGCCAGCAGTCAAACACGTCAAGCGGGAGTACCCTACGAGCAGTACTTC.

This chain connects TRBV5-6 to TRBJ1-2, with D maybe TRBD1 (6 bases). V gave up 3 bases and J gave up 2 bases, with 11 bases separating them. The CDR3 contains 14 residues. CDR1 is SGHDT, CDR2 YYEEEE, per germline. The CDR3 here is CASSSAGTNYGYTF. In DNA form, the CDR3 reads TGTGCCAGCAGCTCCGCCGGGACAAACTATGGCTACACCTTC.

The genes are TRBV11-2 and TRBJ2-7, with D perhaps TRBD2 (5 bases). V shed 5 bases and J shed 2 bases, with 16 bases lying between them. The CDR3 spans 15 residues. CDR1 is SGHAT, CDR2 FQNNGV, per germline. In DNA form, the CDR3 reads TGTGCCAGCAGCCCGAGGGTGGGTAGTCCCTACGAGCAGTACTTC. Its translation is CASSPRVGSPYEQYF.

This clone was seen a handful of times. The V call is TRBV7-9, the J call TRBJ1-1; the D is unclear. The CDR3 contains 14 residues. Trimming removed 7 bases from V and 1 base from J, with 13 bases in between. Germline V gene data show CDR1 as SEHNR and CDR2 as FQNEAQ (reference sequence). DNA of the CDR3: TGTGCCAGCAACTCCCCGACTGAGAACACTGAAGCTTTCTTT. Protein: CASNSPTENTEAFF.